The 13 T cell receptor beta chains presented below share a single source sample, sequenced in a study of blood T cell repertoires in COVID-19. TCRdb keeps only in-frame clones here, not all; method: immunoSEQ multiplex PCR. The repertoire holds 95,000 to 150,000 clones, around nine tenths seen once, with roughly 1.2% in the top ten. The sample was peripheral blood. The source of these receptors is a woman aged 80 or older with acute or convalescent COVID-19.

The chain joins TRBV6-6 to TRBJ1-5; D not certain. The CDR3 spans 13 residues. The ends were cut back, 2 bases at V and 5 bases at J, with 7 bases in the middle. The germline gives CDR1 MNHNY, CDR2 SVGAGI (reference sequence). The CDR3 loop is CASSYQRDQPQHF. CDR3 bases: TGTGCCAGCAGTTACCAACGGGATCAGCCCCAGCATTTT.

With regard to this clone: The junction departs from the called germline gene at one end, perhaps through a read error. The V and J genes are TRBV2 and TRBJ2-5, with 8 bases fitting TRBD2. CDR1 and CDR2 from the germline V gene are SNHLY and FYNNEI. This CDR3 is built from 11 residues. CDR3 in amino acids: CASSDWTSRNF. In DNA, the CDR3 is TGTGCCAGCAGTGACTGGACTAGCAGAAACTTC.

This sequence joins TRBV14 and TRBJ2-3, with TRBD1 matching 8 bases. Germline CDR1 and CDR2: SGHDN and FVKESK. V lost 6 bases and J lost 2; bases outside the gene matches: 4. The CDR3 runs 14 residues. The CDR3 here is CASRRTGYTDTQYF. The CDR3 region has the DNA TGTGCCAGCAGACGGACAGGGTACACAGATACGCAGTATTTT.

The V gene is TRBV29-1, the J gene TRBJ2-5, with 11 positions matching TRBD1. V shed 7 bases, J shed 5 bases, and the junction held 9 bases outside the gene matches. Germline assignment: CDR1 SQVTM and CDR2 ANQGSEA. The CDR3 loop spans 14 amino acids. CDR3 in DNA: TGCAGCGCTCTGACCCGGGACAGGGGGGAGACCCAGTACTTC. Its translation is CSALTRDRGETQYF.

The gene calls are TRBV5-4 and TRBJ2-5; 12 bases are shared with TRBD2. Germline trimming cut 4 bases from V and 4 bases from J; bases unmatched to any gene: 5. Germline V gene lookup returns CDR1 SGHNT and CDR2 YYREEE (reference sequence). This CDR3 comprises 15 residues. The CDR3 reads CASSPTSGRGETQYF. CDR3 sequence (DNA): TGTGCCAGCAGCCCGACTAGCGGGAGAGGAGAGACCCAGTACTTC.

This CDR3 reads CASSHRGYNEQFF. The DNA for the CDR3 is TGTGCCAGCAGCCATAGGGGGTACAATGAGCAGTTCTTC. The chain employs TRBV9 and TRBJ2-1; D possibly corresponds to TRBD1 (6 bases). This CDR3 has 13 residues. The germline CDR1 and CDR2 sequences are SGDLS and YYNGEE. The V gene lost 4 bases and the J gene lost 4 bases, with 9 bases spanning the gap.

V gene TRBV10-3 combines with J gene TRBJ1-1; 12 nucleotides agree with TRBD1. Trimming removed 2 bases from V and 7 bases from J; junction bases left unmatched: 5. CDR1 ENHRY and CDR2 SYGVKD come from the germline V gene. The CDR3 is made up of 15 amino acids. The CDR3 DNA sequence: TGTGCCATCAGTGAGGCCGGGACAGGGGGCGGTGAAGCTTTCTTT. Translation: CAISEAGTGGGEAFF.

This clone was seen a few times. The chain has TRBV2 and TRBJ1-1; tentatively, D is TRBD1 (5 bases). The germline V gene encodes CDR1 SNHLY and CDR2 FYNNEI. There are 11 residues in the CDR3. With 10 bases removed from V and 6 bases from J, the gap between germline ends came to 12 bases. CDR3 protein: CAITGVPEAFF. The CDR3, as DNA: TGTGCCATCACGGGGGTCCCTGAAGCTTTCTTT.

This clone turned up a few times. CDR3 residues: CASSESAPGPAPISPFYNSPLHF. CDR3 nucleotides: TGTGCCAGCAGTGAATCGGCTCCAGGGCCAGCCCCAATCTCTCCTTTCTATAATTCACCCCTCCACTTT. This rearrangement joins TRBV2 to TRBJ1-6, with D possibly TRBD1 on 5 matching bases. Trimming cost V 2 bases and J 3 bases, with 32 bases left between them. Germline V gene sequence: CDR1 SNHLY, CDR2 FYNNEI. This CDR3 comprises 23 residues.

The chain uses TRBV5-1 and TRBJ1-2; no definite D call. The V and J ends lost 9 bases and 1 base respectively, with 13 bases between them. The CDR3 covers 13 residues. The germline V gene encodes CDR1 SGHRS and CDR2 YFSETQ. The CDR3 protein is CATAPQFNYGYTF. The CDR3 coding sequence is TGCGCCACCGCACCACAGTTTAACTATGGCTACACCTTC.

This clone was observed a single time. The chain employs TRBV2 and TRBJ1-1; D not certain. Trimming took 3 bases from V and 0 from J, leaving 11 bases between them. CDR3 size: 15 residues. Per germline, CDR1 SNHLY and CDR2 FYNNEI. CDR3 bases: TGTGCCAGCAGTGATGTTCTGGAGGTGAACACTGAAGCTTTCTTT. It specifies CASSDVLEVNTEAFF.

This chain joins TRBV4-2 and TRBJ1-6, with 9 bases lining up with TRBD1. Germline V CDR1 and CDR2: LGHNA, YNFKEQ. CDR3 length equals 15 residues. V shed 5 bases and J 9 bases; nucleotides not matched to a gene: 8. The CDR3 nucleotides read TGTGCCAGCAGCTCAAGGGGGACAGGGCTTTCACCCCTCCACTTT. This encodes CASSSRGTGLSPLHF.

This chain connects TRBV6-1 to TRBJ2-7; D unresolved. The CDR3 spans 12 residues. Per germline, CDR1 MNHNS and CDR2 SASEGT. The V and J ends lost 1 base and 6 bases respectively, with 7 bases between them. In DNA form, the CDR3 reads TGTGCCAGCAGTGAAGTGGCGGCCGAGCAGTACTTC. Translating it yields CASSEVAAEQYF.